The T cell receptor beta chain under discussion was sequenced for a study of beta chain features in type 1 diabetes. Germline trimming cut 4 bases from V and 6 bases from J; bases unmatched to any gene: 16. Germline CDR1 SGHRS, CDR2 YFSETQ. CDR3 size: 16 residues. Worth noting for this clone: Its antigen is unidentified.

Study results and limitations: Moderate yet significant TCRB CDR3 shortening was seen in Type 1 diabetes patients in all four CD4+ subsets.

Sequencing targeted expressed TCRB transcripts, as all isolated RNA had been reverse transcribed. Here immunoSEQ multiplex PCR was the method, and the copy in TCRdb shows in-frame clones only, minus some. The table has about 240,000 clones, more than 11% seen once. The clonotype originates from a man between 25 and 39 years old with type 1 diabetes. The chain employs TRBV5-1 and TRBJ2-7; TRBD2 aligns across 7 bases. The sample taken for sequencing was naive CD4+ T cells from blood. CDR3 sequence (DNA): TGCGCCAGCAGCCTCGAACTAGCGTCCCGGGTTAGCGAGCAGTACTTC. It codes for CASSLELASRVSEQYF.